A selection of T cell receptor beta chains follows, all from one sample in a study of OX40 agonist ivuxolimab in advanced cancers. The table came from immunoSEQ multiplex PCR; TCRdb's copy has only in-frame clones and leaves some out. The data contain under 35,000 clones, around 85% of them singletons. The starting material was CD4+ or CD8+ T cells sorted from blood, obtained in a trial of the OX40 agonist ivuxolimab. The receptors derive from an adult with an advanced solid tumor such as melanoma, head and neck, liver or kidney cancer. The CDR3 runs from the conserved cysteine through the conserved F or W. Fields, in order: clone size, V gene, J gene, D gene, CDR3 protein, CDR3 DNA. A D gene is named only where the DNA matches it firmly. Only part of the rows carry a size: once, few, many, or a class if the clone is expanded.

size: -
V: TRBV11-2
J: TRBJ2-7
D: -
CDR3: CASSSLRSPYEQYF
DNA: TGTGCCAGCAGCTCTCTCCGATCCCCGTACGAGCAGTACTTC

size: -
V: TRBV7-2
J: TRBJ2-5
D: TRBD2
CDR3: CASSPPGLAGGREQYF
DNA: TGTGCCAGCAGCCCTCCGGGACTAGCGGGGGGGCGTGAGCAGTACTTC

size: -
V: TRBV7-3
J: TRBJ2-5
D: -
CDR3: CASSLGPSEVETQYF
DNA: TGTGCCAGCAGCTTGGGACCCTCGGAGGTAGAGACCCAGTACTTC

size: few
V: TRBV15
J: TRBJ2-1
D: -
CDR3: CATSYNTDGANEQFF
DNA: TGTGCCACCAGCTACAATACCGACGGAGCAAATGAGCAGTTCTTC

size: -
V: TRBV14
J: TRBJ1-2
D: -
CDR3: CASSQVVTYGYTF
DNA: TGTGCCAGCAGCCAAGTAGTGACCTATGGCTACACCTTC

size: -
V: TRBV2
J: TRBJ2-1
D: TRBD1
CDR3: CASSVYRGFYNEQFF
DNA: TGTGCCAGCAGTGTCTACAGGGGATTCTATAATGAGCAGTTCTTC

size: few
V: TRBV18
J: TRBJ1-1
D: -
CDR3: CASSPLVGANTEAFF
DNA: TGTGCCAGCTCACCTTTAGTAGGGGCCAACACTGAAGCTTTCTTT

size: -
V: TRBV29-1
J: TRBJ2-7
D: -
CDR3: CSVVSTLSYEQYF
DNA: TGCAGCGTTGTCTCCACTCTATCCTACGAGCAGTACTTC

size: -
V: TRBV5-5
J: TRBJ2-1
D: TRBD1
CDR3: CASSSRGRRAPNEQFF
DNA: TGTGCCAGCAGCTCGAGGGGGCGCCGGGCTCCCAATGAGCAGTTCTTC

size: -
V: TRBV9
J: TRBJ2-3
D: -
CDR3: CASSVGTLTDTQYF
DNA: TGTGCCAGCAGCGTCGGGACTTTGACAGATACGCAGTATTTT

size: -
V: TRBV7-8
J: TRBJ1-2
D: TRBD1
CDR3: CASSLGTGGIYGYTF
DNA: TGTGCCAGCAGCTTAGGGACAGGGGGAATCTATGGCTACACCTTC

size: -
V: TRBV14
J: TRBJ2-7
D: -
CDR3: CASSPGQYF
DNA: TGTGCCAGCAGCCCTGGGCAGTACTTC

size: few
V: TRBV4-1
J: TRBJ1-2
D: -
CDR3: CASSDQVDPNYGYTF
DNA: TGCGCCAGCAGCGATCAGGTAGACCCCAACTATGGCTACACCTTC